This record covers a single T cell receptor (beta chain). The data derive from a study of T-cell reconstitution after alpha-beta-depleted transplantation in children. Preparing the TCRbeta library involved the use of unique molecular identifiers. TCRdb independently ran MiXCR on the PCR reads; one entry per CDR3 protein. The sample has around 680,000 distinct CDR3 sequences, approximately 17% seen once; the top ten hold 1.1%. CDR3 size: 14 residues. The ends were cut back, 0 bases at V and 8 bases at J, with 11 bases in the middle. Germline CDR1 reads MGHRA; CDR2 reads YSYEKL. The sequences come from PBMCs from the stem cell graft donor, collected from the stem cell graft. This receptor was taken from a human donor who donated a stem cell graft to a child with acute myeloid leukemia. This chain joins TRBV4-1 and TRBJ2-1, with a tentative D call TRBD1 (5 bases). CDR3 loop: CASSQESWGDEQFF. In nucleotides, the CDR3 is TGCGCCAGCAGCCAAGAGAGCTGGGGCGATGAGCAGTTCTTC.